One sample yielded the 31 T cell receptor beta chains listed below, sequenced in a study of T cells in Graves' hyperthyroidism and ophthalmopathy. TCR beta CDR3 regions were amplified from RNA. Primed by the HTBI set, a first-round RT-PCR was run on the TCR CDR3. TCRdb reanalysed the multiplex PCR reads using MiXCR and keeps one entry per CDR3 protein. The sample includes about 620,000 distinct CDR3 sequences, around 15% of them seen just once. Sequencing input: blood. These receptors all stem from a woman aged 30 to 39 with Graves' hyperthyroidism.

The chain is built from TRBV7-8 and TRBJ1-3, with D tentatively TRBD1 (5 bases). Germline V gene lookup returns CDR1 SGHVS and CDR2 FQNEAQ. V gave up 1 base and J gave up 4 bases, with 14 bases separating them. This CDR3 spans 16 amino acids. In nucleotides, the CDR3 is TGTGCCAGCAGCTTAGTTTTCGGGGGTGCGGGAAACACCATATATTTT. Protein product: CASSLVFGGAGNTIYF.

This clonotype was detected only a few times. The chain joins TRBV20-1 to TRBJ2-3; possibly TRBD2 for D (5 bases). Germline CDR1 is DFQATT and CDR2 is SNEGSKA (reference sequence). V lost 3 bases to trimming and J lost 0 bases, with 13 bases between them. There are 15 residues in the CDR3. In nucleotides, the CDR3 is TGCAGTGCTAGGCCTAGGACTGAAAGCACAGATACGCAGTATTTT. It specifies CSARPRTESTDTQYF.

This chain uses TRBV10-2 with TRBJ2-1; 10 positions agree with TRBD2. With V trimmed by 5 bases and J by 9 bases, 13 bases remained unmatched. CDR1 is WSHSY and CDR2 is SAAADI in the germline V gene. The CDR3 is made up of 16 amino acids. The CDR3 protein is CASSLEREGPLGEQFF. Written as DNA, the CDR3 is TGCGCCAGCAGTTTGGAGCGGGAGGGCCCGTTGGGTGAGCAGTTCTTC.

There are many counts of this clonotype. The CDR3 DNA sequence: TGTGCCAGCAGTTACGTTGGCAGGGGGCAAGAGCAGTACTTC. Amino acids: CASSYVGRGQEQYF. The chain uses TRBV6-6 and TRBJ2-7, with TRBD1 matching over 8 bases. V was pared by 2 bases and J by 7 bases, with 7 bases of the junction left unmatched. From germline, CDR1 is MNHNY and CDR2 SVGAGI (reference sequence). The CDR3 runs 14 residues.

This chain's CDR3 is CASSEYLGPTDTQYF. DNA of the CDR3: TGTGCCAGCAGTGAATACTTGGGACCCACAGATACGCAGTATTTT. The chain is built from TRBV25-1 and TRBJ2-3, with D possibly being TRBD1 or TRBD2 (5 bases each). Germline CDR1 MGHDK, CDR2 SYGVNS. The CDR3 has 15 residues. V was cut by 0 bases and J by 2 bases, with 9 bases left in between.

This clonotype was counted at least ten times. V usage is TRBV28 and J usage is TRBJ1-1; D may be TRBD1 (5 bases). Trimming left V 0 bases short and J 2 bases short, with 10 bases between. Germline V gene sequence: CDR1 MDHEN, CDR2 SYDVKM. The CDR3 has 15 residues. The chain's CDR3 is CASSLWSGINTEAFF. The CDR3 nucleotides read TGTGCCAGCAGTTTATGGTCAGGGATAAACACTGAAGCTTTCTTT.

Regarding this clonotype: It may be a read error: a sequence one base away is much more abundant. The J gene is TRBJ2-5, the V gene TRBV11-2; the D gene could be TRBD1 or TRBD2 (7 bases each). Germline V gene lookup returns CDR1 SGHAT and CDR2 FQNNGV. V lost 5 bases and J 5 bases, leaving 21 bases between the germline ends. This CDR3 comprises 16 residues. CDR3 in DNA: TGTGCCAGCAGCCTGAGGGGGCGGGAGAATCTGGAGACCCAGTACTTC. It translates to CASSLRGRENLETQYF.

The chain joins TRBV2 to TRBJ1-2; 8 nucleotides match TRBD1. Germline lookup yields CDR1 SNHLY and CDR2 FYNNEI. The CDR3 is 15 residues long. The trim removed 1 base at V and 2 bases at J, leaving 3 bases unmatched. The CDR3: CASSEGTGLNYGYTF. CDR3 nucleotide sequence: TGTGCCAGCAGTGAAGGGACAGGGCTAAACTATGGCTACACCTTC.

As DNA, the CDR3 is TGTGCCAGCAGCGTAGATTGGGGGCGGCATGGGGAAAAACTGTTTTTT. Its translation: CASSVDWGRHGEKLFF. The chain has TRBV9 and TRBJ1-4, with D possibly TRBD1 on 6 matching bases. The germline V gene encodes CDR1 SGDLS and CDR2 YYNGEE. The CDR3 spans 16 residues. V lost 0 bases to trimming and J lost 8 bases, with 17 bases between them.

This clonotype was recorded many times. The V gene is TRBV27, the J gene TRBJ2-7, with D perhaps being TRBD1 or TRBD2 (7 bases each). CDR3 length equals 12 residues. Germline-derived CDR1 and CDR2 are MNHEY and SMNVEV (reference sequence). V lost 6 bases to trimming and J lost 7 bases, with 13 bases between them. CDR3 region: CASSRGGLEQYF. The CDR3 DNA is TGTGCCAGCAGCAGGGGGGGGTTGGAGCAGTACTTC.

In this sample, this clonotype turned up many times. The J gene is TRBJ2-1, the V gene TRBV12-3 or TRBV12-4; D is uncertain. V was shortened by 4 bases and J by 4 bases, with 14 bases between the two germline ends. This CDR3 spans 15 amino acids. The CDR3 is CASSSLTEPYNEQFF. In nucleotides, the CDR3 is TGTGCCAGCAGTTCCTTGACTGAACCATACAATGAGCAGTTCTTC.

The DNA of the CDR3 is TGCAGTGCACTTTATGGACAGCGGGGAAAATACGAGCAGTACTTC. Translating it yields CSALYGQRGKYEQYF. The rearrangement uses TRBV20-1 and TRBJ2-7, with a possible D match to TRBD2 (7 bases). This CDR3 region has 15 residues. Germline lookup yields CDR1 DFQATT and CDR2 SNEGSKA (reference sequence). Trimming pared 6 bases from V and 4 bases from J, leaving 22 bases between.

This clonotype has a count of ten or more. The chain joins TRBV20-1 to TRBJ2-7, with D possibly TRBD2 on 5 matching bases. Per the germline V gene, CDR1 is DFQATT and CDR2 is SNEGSKA (reference sequence). V dropped 5 bases and J dropped 5 bases, with 19 bases sitting between them. The CDR3 totals 14 residues. The CDR3 spells CSAPSDSRFDEQYF. As DNA, the CDR3 is TGCAGTGCTCCCTCGGACTCCCGGTTCGACGAGCAGTACTTC.

As regards this clonotype: A much larger clone sits a single nucleotide away, making a read error possible. V usage is TRBV5-1 and J usage is TRBJ2-1; D gene unclear. Germline V CDR1 and CDR2: SGHRS, YFSETQ. This CDR3 comprises 16 residues. The CDR3 here is CASSPARYESYKEQFF. DNA of the CDR3: TGCGCCAGCAGCCCAGCCAGGTATGAGTCCTACAAGGAGCAGTTCTTC. Full variable domain (remainder filled in from reference TRBV5-1 and TRBJ2-1): KAGVTQTPRYLIKTRGQQVTLSCSPISGHRSVSWYQQTPGQGLQFLFEYFSETQRNKGNFPGRFSGRQFSNSRSEMNVSTLELGDSALYLCASSPARYESYKEQFFGPGTRLTVL.

The chain employs TRBV7-9 and TRBJ2-1; 8 bases align to TRBD1. Germline V CDR1 and CDR2: SEHNR, FQNEAQ (reference sequence). With V trimmed by 2 bases and J by 4 bases, 4 bases remained unmatched. The CDR3 covers 15 residues. CDR3 DNA sequence: TGTGCCAGCAGCTTAATGGACAGGGTATACAATGAGCAGTTCTTC. This gives the protein CASSLMDRVYNEQFF.

DNA for the CDR3: TGTGCCAGCAGCTTCATTCCCGGGACTAGTGACTACTACGAGCAGTACTTC. Translating it yields CASSFIPGTSDYYEQYF. The genes are TRBV5-6 and TRBJ2-7, with 8 bases identical to TRBD2. CDR1 is SGHDT and CDR2 is YYEEEE in the germline V gene. This CDR3 spans 17 amino acids. The ends lost 2 bases at V and 3 bases at J; junction bases unmatched: 13.

In its sample, this clonotype was seen once. The chain has TRBV29-1 and TRBJ2-1; 7 bases map to TRBD2. V lost 3 bases and J lost 7; bases outside the gene matches: 6. The CDR3 covers 13 residues. Germline loops: CDR1 SQVTM, CDR2 ANQGSEA. In DNA, the CDR3 is TGCAGCGTTGAGGTTAGGACTAGAAATGAGCAGTTCTTC. This translates into CSVEVRTRNEQFF.

There are many counts of this clonotype. The gene calls are TRBV28 and TRBJ2-7; TRBD2 matches at 7 bases. V lost 4 bases to trimming and J lost 3 bases; unmatched junction nucleotides: 9. CDR1 MDHEN and CDR2 SYDVKM come from the germline V gene. The CDR3 extends over 15 amino acids. The CDR3 region has the DNA TGTGCCAGCAGTTCACCGGGACTACATCGCTACGAGCAGTACTTC. The encoded protein is CASSSPGLHRYEQYF.

The sample holds a few counts of this clonotype. The CDR3 loop is CAWSVEARTRDTIYF. As DNA, the CDR3 is TGTGCCTGGAGTGTAGAGGCCCGGACAAGAGACACCATATATTTT. The gene calls are TRBV30 and TRBJ1-3, with a tentative D call TRBD1 (5 bases). V was clipped by 0 bases and J by 8 bases, with 17 bases between them. CDR3 length: 15 amino acids. Germline assignment: CDR1 GTSNPN and CDR2 SVGIG (reference sequence).

The J gene is TRBJ2-1, the V gene TRBV5-5; 9 nucleotides agree with TRBD2. The CDR3 is 15 amino acids. Germline values: CDR1 SGHKS, CDR2 YYEKEE (reference sequence). With 4 bases clipped from V and 8 bases from J, the junction kept 10 bases outside the gene matches. The CDR3 protein is CASSPGLARTYEQFF. CDR3 nucleotides: TGTGCCAGCAGCCCGGGACTAGCCCGTACCTATGAGCAGTTCTTC.

Points on this clonotype: Possible read error: a much larger clone is one base away. The gene calls are TRBV30 and TRBJ1-6; TRBD1 matches 7 bases. The CDR3 sequence is 14 residues long. Germline CDR1 GTSNPN, CDR2 SVGIG (reference sequence). CDR3 sequence (DNA): TGTGCCTGGAGTGCGGGACAGCCGAATTCAGCCCTCCACTTT. This sequence encodes CAWSAGQPNSALHF.

The chain employs TRBV10-2 and TRBJ2-7; possible D gene TRBD2, 5 bases. V dropped 0 bases and J dropped 4 bases, with 10 bases sitting between them. The CDR3 consists of 14 residues. Germline CDR1 reads WSHSY; CDR2 reads SAAADI. DNA for the CDR3: TGCGCCAGCAGTGAGTCGGCTAGCTTGTACGAGCAGTACTTC. Amino acid sequence: CASSESASLYEQYF.

In its sample, this clonotype was seen many times. This chain joins TRBV18 and TRBJ2-5; D unclear. Germline CDR1 and CDR2: KGHSH and LQKENI. The CDR3 spans 14 residues. The V end was cut by 0 bases, the J end by 0 bases, with 5 bases between. DNA for the CDR3: TGTGCCAGCTCACCACCGCCCTACCAAGAGACCCAGTACTTC. This translates into CASSPPPYQETQYF.

The rearrangement joins TRBV4-1 to TRBJ2-3, with 7 bases lining up with TRBD1. This CDR3 has 14 residues. The V gene's germline CDR1 is MGHRA and CDR2 YSYEKL. V was clipped by 10 bases and J by 4 bases; unmatched bases: 11. The CDR3 here is CATRQGFSSDTQYF. The DNA of the CDR3 is TGCGCCACCCGACAGGGCTTTTCATCAGATACGCAGTATTTT.

This clonotype was seen many times. This chain joins TRBV7-8 and TRBJ2-1; 16 nucleotides align to TRBD2. CDR3 length: 16 residues. Germline CDR1 SGHVS, CDR2 FQNEAQ. V lost 4 bases and J lost 9; bases outside the gene matches: 6. CDR3 in DNA: TGTGCCAGCAGCTCCAGCGGGACTAGCGGGAGGGCTGAGCAGTTCTTC. The encoded protein is CASSSSGTSGRAEQFF.

This clonotype was detected only a few times. Just one base apart from a much larger clone, this may be a read error. As DNA, the CDR3 is TGCAGTGCTAGAGGGGGGCTAGCGGACAATGAGCAGTTCTTC. Translating it yields CSARGGLADNEQFF. The V gene is TRBV20-1, the J gene TRBJ2-1; tentatively, D is TRBD2 (7 bases). The CDR3 sequence is 14 residues long. V was shortened by 1 base and J by 5 bases, with 12 bases between the two germline ends. Germline CDR1 reads DFQATT; CDR2 reads SNEGSKA (reference sequence).

This clonotype was counted at least ten times. The V gene is TRBV25-1, the J gene TRBJ1-1; tentative D call: TRBD1 (5 bases). This CDR3 has 16 residues. Germline V gene sequence: CDR1 MGHDK, CDR2 SYGVNS. V gave up 5 bases and J gave up 1 base, with 17 bases separating them. The CDR3 DNA reads as TGTGCCAGCAGTCCTCTGAGGAGTCAGGGGAACACTGAAGCTTTCTTT. This codes for CASSPLRSQGNTEAFF.

This clonotype was recorded many times. This chain connects TRBV27 to TRBJ2-1; 15 bases are a match to TRBD2. This CDR3 contains 17 residues. J lost 2 bases, V lost 7 bases, and 6 bases had no gene match. The germline V gene encodes CDR1 MNHEY and CDR2 SMNVEV (reference sequence). The CDR3 loop is CASTRRTSGRAYNEQFF. The CDR3 DNA follows: TGTGCCAGCACCAGAAGGACTAGCGGGAGGGCCTACAATGAGCAGTTCTTC.

The chain links TRBV7-9 to TRBJ2-1; perhaps TRBD2 as D (5 bases). Deletions cut 4 bases from V and 9 bases from J, with 19 bases between. CDR3 length: 15 residues. Germline V gene data show CDR1 as SEHNR and CDR2 as FQNEAQ (reference sequence). Here the CDR3 reads CASSSPGSPLSEQFF. CDR3 nucleotides: TGTGCCAGCAGCTCTCCGGGATCCCCCTTAAGTGAGCAGTTCTTC.

A few counts support this clonotype. The V and J genes are TRBV29-1 and TRBJ1-2; D is ambiguous. CDR1 SQVTM and CDR2 ANQGSEA come from the germline V gene. CDR3 length: 16 amino acids. The germline V and J ends were trimmed by 3 bases and 1 base, with 18 bases remaining between them. CDR3 sequence reads: CSVEGILGSSNYGYTF. The CDR3, as DNA: TGCAGCGTTGAGGGTATTCTAGGATCGAGTAACTATGGCTACACCTTC.

This clonotype was detected ten times or more. The chain is built from TRBV5-1 and TRBJ2-2, with a possible D match to TRBD2 (5 bases). The V gene lost 4 bases and the J gene lost 0 bases, with 13 bases spanning the gap. CDR1 is SGHRS, CDR2 YFSETQ, per germline. This CDR3 comprises 16 residues. Here the CDR3 reads CASSPRTVANTGELFF. CDR3 bases: TGCGCCAGCAGCCCGCGGACTGTCGCGAACACCGGGGAGCTGTTTTTT.